This TCR beta chain appears in the sequencing data of a study of regulatory T cells in long-lasting Graves disease. About the research overall: Antithyroid drugs had been taken by newly diagnosed Graves' patients for under 3 months.

Noted time point: newly diagnosed GD, antithyroid drugs for less than 3 months. The TCR library used RNA extracted from PBMCs. The EDTA tubes were filled with around 8.5 milliliters of drawn peripheral blood. The CDR3 is 15 residues long. J gave up 5 bases and V 0 bases, and 4 bases lay outside the gene matches. CDR1 is MNHEY and CDR2 is SVGEGT in the germline V gene. Arm-PCR with iRepertoire HTBI primers amplified the CDR3 regions for these TCR beta libraries. TCRdb processed the multiplex PCR reads anew with MiXCR; each CDR3 protein has one entry. The sample contains 400,000 to 500,000 distinct CDR3 sequences, around 15% of which appear only once. This sample was shared with a second study, whose subject was T cells in Graves' hyperthyroidism and ophthalmopathy. That paper states: Any patient presenting with uncontrolled infection, other autoimmune disease, pregnancy or lactation was left out.

The specimen was peripheral blood mononuclear cells (PBMCs), collected at new diagnosis, from a patient treated with antithyroid drugs. V and J are TRBV6-2 or TRBV6-3 and TRBJ2-5, with 9 bases identical to TRBD1. The receptor was derived from a woman in her forties or fifties with Graves disease. CDR3 amino acids: CASSYSGQGVETQYF. Written as DNA, the CDR3 is TGTGCCAGCAGTTACTCGGGACAGGGAGTGGAGACCCAGTACTTC.